The 15 T cell receptor beta chains reported below all come from one sample, sequenced in a study of blood T cell repertoires in COVID-19. Profiling relied on immunoSEQ multiplex PCR, and the TCRdb table lists in-frame clones only, not all of them. The table has under 150,000 clones, less than 90% seen once; the top ten hold 1.9%. Input material: peripheral blood. These receptors were taken from a man aged 65-85 years with acute or convalescent COVID-19.

The rearrangement uses TRBV18 and TRBJ1-2; 7 nucleotides match TRBD1. The germline gives CDR1 KGHSH, CDR2 LQKENI. This CDR3 spans 14 amino acids. V lost 3 bases to trimming and J lost 3 bases; unmatched junction nucleotides: 4. The CDR3 here is CASSPAGTDYGYTF. CDR3 sequence (DNA): TGTGCCAGCTCACCGGCCGGGACAGACTATGGCTACACCTTC.

The chain carries TRBV4-1 and TRBJ2-5, with TRBD1 matching 8 bases. Trimming at V came to 6 bases and at J to 3 bases, leaving 6 bases not matched to a gene. CDR3 size: 14 residues. Per the germline V gene, CDR1 is MGHRA and CDR2 is YSYEKL. This CDR3 is CASSHRGYEETQYF. The DNA for the CDR3 is TGCGCCAGCAGTCACAGGGGGTATGAAGAGACCCAGTACTTC.

V gene TRBV27 combines with J gene TRBJ2-7, with TRBD1 identical over 8 bases. This CDR3 is 14 amino acids long. V shed 2 bases, J shed 6 bases, and the junction held 6 bases outside the gene matches. CDR1 is MNHEY and CDR2 is SMNVEV in the germline V gene (reference sequence). For the CDR3, the DNA is TGTGCCAGCAGTTTAGGCCAGGGGGCTAGCGAGCAGTACTTC. Protein: CASSLGQGASEQYF.

The rearrangement joins TRBV10-2 to TRBJ1-5; the match to TRBD1 covers 9 bases. The germline V gene encodes CDR1 WSHSY and CDR2 SAAADI. The CDR3 has 16 amino acids. J was trimmed by 4 bases and V by 8 bases; bases with no gene match: 12. The CDR3 is CASGTISGTGNQPQHF. DNA for the CDR3: TGCGCCAGCGGCACGATATCCGGGACAGGGAATCAGCCCCAGCATTTT.

The genes are TRBV10-1 and TRBJ2-3; D perhaps matches TRBD2 (5 bases). The CDR3 extends over 16 amino acids. The ends were cut back, 5 bases at V and 5 bases at J, with 20 bases in the middle. Germline-derived CDR1 and CDR2 are WNHNN and SYGVQD (reference sequence). CDR3 bases: TGCGCCAGCAGTCCCTTCGACTCGTTCGGGGAAGATACGCAGTATTTT. It encodes CASSPFDSFGEDTQYF.

The sample holds a few counts of this clone. The CDR3 region is CASSITRTGGGTEAFF. DNA of the CDR3: TGTGCCAGCAGCATTACCCGAACAGGGGGAGGCACTGAAGCTTTCTTT. The chain uses TRBV11-2 and TRBJ1-1; 8 bases are a match to TRBD1. This CDR3 comprises 16 residues. From germline, CDR1 is SGHAT and CDR2 FQNNGV. Losses at the gene ends were 5 bases for V and 4 bases for J; bases not matched to a gene: 12.

The chain is built from TRBV25-1 and TRBJ1-1; no firm D call. The germline V and J ends were trimmed by 0 bases and 9 bases, with 5 bases remaining between them. Per the germline V gene, CDR1 is MGHDK and CDR2 is SYGVNS. The CDR3 runs to 11 residues. Written as DNA, the CDR3 is TGTGCCAGCAGTGAATACGGGAAAGCTTTCTTT. Its translation is CASSEYGKAFF. Complete variable domain (other parts from reference TRBV25-1 and TRBJ1-1): EADIYQTPRYLVIGTGKKITLECSQTMGHDKMYWYQQDPGMELHLIHYSYGVNSTEKGDLSSESTVSRIRTEHFPLTLESARPSHTSQYLCASSEYGKAFFGQGTRLTVV.

The genes are TRBV7-9 and TRBJ1-2; 7 bases match TRBD1. The V gene's germline CDR1 is SEHNR and CDR2 FQNEAQ (reference sequence). The CDR3 spans 15 residues. The V and J ends lost 2 bases and 0 bases, in that order; junction bases with no gene match: 3. CDR3 residues: CASSLTQGANYGYTF. The DNA of the CDR3 is TGTGCCAGCAGCTTAACGCAGGGGGCTAACTATGGCTACACCTTC. The entire variable domain, with the rest obtained from reference TRBV7-9 and TRBJ1-2, is as follows: DTGVSQNPRHKITKRGQNVTFRCDPISEHNRLYWYRQTLGQGPEFLTYFQNEAQLEKSRLLSDRFSAERPKGSFSTLEIQRTEQGDSAMYLCASSLTQGANYGYTFGSGTRLTVV.

The chain combines TRBV3-1 (or the pseudogene TRBV3-2) with TRBJ2-1; 14 nucleotides match TRBD2. The germline CDR1 and CDR2 sequences are LGHDT and YNNKEL (reference sequence). Germline trimming cut 4 bases from V and 10 bases from J; bases unmatched to any gene: 9. The CDR3 loop spans 16 amino acids. The CDR3 here is CASSRPTSGGAREQFF. CDR3 sequence (DNA): TGTGCCAGCAGCCGGCCGACTAGCGGGGGGGCCAGAGAGCAGTTCTTC.

This clone was seen a single time. The chain has TRBV7-2 and TRBJ1-1; D is unresolved. The CDR3 consists of 15 residues. Germline CDR1 and CDR2: SGHTA and FQGNSA. V dropped 5 bases and J dropped 5 bases, with 18 bases sitting between them. Written as DNA, the CDR3 is TGTGCCAGCAGCCCACCGTCTGGGTTGCGGACTGAAGCTTTCTTT. It yields the protein CASSPPSGLRTEAFF.

The rearrangement links TRBV24-1 to TRBJ1-1; no definite D call. CDR1 and CDR2 (germline): KGHDR, SFDVKD. The CDR3 loop spans 9 amino acids. CDR3 loop: CAKRAEAFF. Here the CDR3 DNA reads TGTGCAAAGAGAGCTGAAGCTTTCTTT.

J is TRBJ1-1 and V is TRBV18; possible D gene TRBD1, 5 bases. V shed 0 bases and J shed 4 bases, with 15 bases lying between them. Germline CDR1 KGHSH, CDR2 LQKENI. The CDR3 loop spans 16 amino acids. For the CDR3, the DNA is TGTGCCAGCTCACCACCGGGTAGGGACGGGAGCACTGAAGCTTTCTTT. This codes for CASSPPGRDGSTEAFF.

This clone is a singleton in its sample. V and J are TRBV3-1 (or the pseudogene TRBV3-2) and TRBJ2-7, with 11 bases that match TRBD2. This CDR3 has 16 residues. Germline-derived CDR1 and CDR2 are LGHDT and YNNKEL (reference sequence). The V gene end was trimmed by 4 bases and the J gene end by 0 bases; junction bases not matched to a gene: 5. This CDR3 is CASSLRLAGSSYEQYF. The CDR3 DNA is TGTGCCAGCAGCCTTCGACTAGCGGGGAGCTCCTACGAGCAGTACTTC.

This clone has just a few counts. The V call is TRBV29-1, the J call TRBJ1-5; maybe TRBD1 (6 bases). Trimming removed 7 bases from V and 4 bases from J, with 14 bases in between. CDR3 size: 13 residues. CDR1 is SQVTM and CDR2 is ANQGSEA in the germline V gene. The CDR3 reads CSARQAGNQPQHF. The CDR3 DNA is TGCAGCGCCAGACAGGCCGGTAATCAGCCCCAGCATTTT. Filled out from reference TRBV29-1 and TRBJ1-5, the complete variable domain reads SAVISQKPSRDICQRGTSLTIQCQVDSQVTMMFWYRQQPGQSLTLIATANQGSEATYESGFVIDKFPISRPNLTFSTLTVSNMSPEDSSIYLCSARQAGNQPQHFGDGTRLSIL.

This chain links TRBV9 with TRBJ1-4; TRBD1 aligns across 10 bases. The V and J ends lost 3 bases and 6 bases, in that order; junction bases with no gene match: 2. The germline CDR1 and CDR2 sequences are SGDLS and YYNGEE. The CDR3 covers 14 residues. CDR3 nucleotide sequence: TGTGCCAGCAGCGCCGGGACAGGGGATGAAAAACTGTTTTTT. Translating gives CASSAGTGDEKLFF.